Below, 6 T cell receptor beta chains from the same sample are listed, as sequenced in a study of blood T cell repertoires in COVID-19. TCRdb's copy holds only in-frame clones and misses some; the assay was immunoSEQ multiplex PCR. Of approximately 52,000 clones listed, around 80% were seen once; the top ten hold over 10%. Sequencing used peripheral blood. The receptors come from a woman aged 80 or over with acute or convalescent COVID-19.

The gene calls are TRBV2 and TRBJ1-2, with D perhaps TRBD1 (5 bases). CDR1 is SNHLY, CDR2 FYNNEI, per germline. Trimming removed 7 bases from V and 7 bases from J, with 16 bases in between. The CDR3 sequence is 13 residues long. CDR3 sequence (DNA): TGTGCCAGCACCAAGGAGGGGACTGGTGGCTACACCTTC. This translates into CASTKEGTGGYTF.

The CDR3 DNA reads TGTGCCAGCAGCCAGCAGGTGAACACTGAAGCTTTCTTT. Its protein product is CASSQQVNTEAFF. The chain uses TRBV14 and TRBJ1-1, with unresolved D. V lost 3 bases to trimming and J lost 0 bases, with 5 bases between them. Looked up from germline, CDR1 is SGHDN and CDR2 is FVKESK. The CDR3 sequence is 13 residues long.

The rearrangement links TRBV24-1 to TRBJ1-1; D not resolved. The CDR3 length is 13 residues. CDR1 is KGHDR, CDR2 SFDVKD, per germline. V was pared by 1 base and J by 6 bases, with 8 bases between. CDR3 in amino acids: CATSDFSGSEAFF. CDR3 coding DNA: TGTGCCACCAGTGATTTTTCGGGTTCTGAAGCTTTCTTT.

The chain couples TRBV7-3 to TRBJ2-3; 13 bases line up with TRBD2. Germline loops: CDR1 SGHTA, CDR2 FQGTGA. Trimming at V came to 5 bases and at J to 4 bases, leaving 6 bases not matched to a gene. The CDR3 length is 16 residues. The DNA for the CDR3 is TGTGCCAGCAGCCCCACTAGCGGGGGGGCCTCAGATACGCAGTATTTT. As protein: CASSPTSGGASDTQYF. Filled out from reference TRBV7-3 and TRBJ2-3, the complete variable domain reads GAGVSQTPSNKVTEKGKYVELRCDPISGHTALYWYRQSLGQGPEFLIYFQGTGAADDSGLPNDRFFAVRPEGSVSTLKIQRTERGDSAVYLCASSPTSGGASDTQYFGPGTRLTVL.

The chain couples TRBV5-5 to TRBJ2-7, with TRBD1 matching 11 bases. V gave up 3 bases and J gave up 5 bases; unmatched junction bases: 16. CDR1 is SGHKS and CDR2 is YYEKEE in the germline V gene (reference sequence). The CDR3 covers 18 residues. The CDR3 reads CASSWRRTGGGKIDEQYF. CDR3 bases: TGTGCCAGCAGCTGGAGGAGGACAGGGGGCGGAAAAATCGACGAGCAGTACTTC.

The chain has TRBV7-8 and TRBJ1-1; perhaps TRBD1 as D (6 bases). Looked up from germline, CDR1 is SGHVS and CDR2 is FQNEAQ. The CDR3 length is 16 residues. Trimming took 0 bases from V and 0 from J, leaving 11 bases between them. The CDR3 is CASSLAPGQMNTEAFF. The CDR3 DNA follows: TGTGCCAGCAGCTTAGCACCGGGACAAATGAACACTGAAGCTTTCTTT. Full variable domain (remainder filled in from reference TRBV7-8 and TRBJ1-1): GAGVSQSPRYKVAKRGQDVALRCDPISGHVSLFWYQQALGQGPEFLTYFQNEAQLDKSGLPSDRFFAERPEGSVSTLKIQRTQQEDSAVYLCASSLAPGQMNTEAFFGQGTRLTVV.